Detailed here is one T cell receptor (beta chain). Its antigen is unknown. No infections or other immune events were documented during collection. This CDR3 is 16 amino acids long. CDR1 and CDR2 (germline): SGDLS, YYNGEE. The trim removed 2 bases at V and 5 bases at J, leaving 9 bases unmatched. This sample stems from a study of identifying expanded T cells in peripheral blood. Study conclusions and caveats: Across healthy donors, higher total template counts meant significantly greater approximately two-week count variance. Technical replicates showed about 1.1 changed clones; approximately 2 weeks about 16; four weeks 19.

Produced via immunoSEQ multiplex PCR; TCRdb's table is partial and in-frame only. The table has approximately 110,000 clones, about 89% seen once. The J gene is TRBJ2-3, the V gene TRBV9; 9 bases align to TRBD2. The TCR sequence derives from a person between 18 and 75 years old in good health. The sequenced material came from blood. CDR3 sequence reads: CASSVRRLAERDTQYF. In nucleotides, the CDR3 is TGTGCCAGCAGCGTCCGCCGACTAGCGGAGAGAGATACGCAGTATTTT. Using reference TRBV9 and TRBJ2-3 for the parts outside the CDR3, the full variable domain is DSGVTQTPKHLITATGQRVTLRCSPRSGDLSVYWYQQSLDQGLQFLIQYYNGEERAKGNILERFSAQQFPDLHSELNLSSLELGDSALYFCASSVRRLAERDTQYFGPGTRLTVL.